This record looks at one T cell receptor beta chain sequence and its context. This clonotype is identified as medium-sized (0.01 to 0.1%). Its antigen has not been determined. Within one base of it there is no much larger clone, and no base qualities were kept. This specimen belongs to a study of response to subunit inactivated influenza vaccine (dated by TCRdb to 2016 to 2019). About the study as a whole: Deep quantitative T cell receptor repertoire profiling was used in the study to track responses to a trivalent subunit inactivated influenza vaccine.

General findings and caveats noted by the study authors: The authors suggested that each seasonal influenza vaccination may recruit only a limited number of new T cells.

The method was RT-PCR. Instrument used: Illumina HiSeq 2500. TCRdb took the public reads, trimmed them with fastp at Q25, ran MiXCR for clone calling and kept in-frame beta chains. Every distinct CDR3 protein forms one entry, paired with its most common genes and DNA. This sample is represented by some 800,000 distinct CDR3 sequences; less than 25% of them were singletons. Of the sample, about 10% falls within the top ten clones. The receptor was derived from a man aged 50 or older who received an inactivated influenza vaccine. Donor details come from another sample of the same person, matched by shared clones. The specimen was PBMCs from blood, collected more than 4 days after vaccination.

For the CDR3, the sequence is CASSLRTGGYEQYF. Read as DNA, the sequence is TGTGCCAGCAGCTTGAGGACAGGAGGCTACGAGCAGTACTTC. This chain joins TRBV5-5 to TRBJ2-7; TRBD1 agrees with 7 junctional bases. The germline V gene (reference sequence) specifies SGHKS as CDR1 and YYEKEE as CDR2. Germline trimming: 1 base from V, 3 bases from J; junction bases outside gene matches: 4. The CDR3 spans 14 residues, from the cysteine through the phenylalanine. Only the CDR3 region is kept as DNA, spanning 42 bases read in frame from base 1. Full variable domain (CDR3 extended with the reference TRBV5-5 and TRBJ2-7 proteins): DAGVTQSPTHLIKTRGQQVTLRCSPISGHKSVSWYQQVLGQGPQFIFQYYEKEERGRGNFPDRFSARQFPNYSSELNVNALLLGDSALYLCASSLRTGGYEQYFGPGTRLTVT.